This T cell receptor (beta chain) was captured by sequencing in a study of CD8+ T cells in alopecia areata. Starting from PBMCs, sorting isolated CD4+ and CD8+ T cells. V lost 5 bases to trimming and J lost 8 bases, with 18 bases between them. CDR1 is MNHNS and CDR2 is SASEGT in the germline V gene. The CDR3 totals 14 residues. Following RNA extraction, reverse transcription yielded cDNA that acted as the sequencing template. The repertoire was sequenced with immunoSEQ multiplex PCR; TCRdb's copy has only in-frame clones and lacks some. The sample contains 100,000 to 120,000 clones, approximately 59% of which appear only once. This clone showed up many times. What it binds is unknown. Broader study findings: Patients shared TCRs less clearly than mice did, possibly for HLA-related reasons. Especially in alopecia totalis/universalis, lesional scalp showed greater clonality than normal scalp did. Scalp sample data also include resident alphabeta T cells from normal skin.

Sequencing used CD8+ T cells sorted from blood. This chain links TRBV6-1 with TRBJ1-1; no firm D call. The receptor was derived from a human donor in good health. The CDR3 protein is CASSLSGYQIEAFF. In nucleotides, the CDR3 is TGTGCCAGCAGTCTTTCAGGTTACCAGATCGAAGCTTTCTTT.